Presented here are 21 T cell receptor beta chains from one specimen sequenced in a study of PD-1 blockade in classical Hodgkin lymphoma. Here immunoSEQ multiplex PCR was the method, and the copy in TCRdb shows in-frame clones only, minus some. The data show 40,000 to 65,000 clones, with 81% seen just once and roughly 15% held by the top ten. Each patient relapsed following autologous stem cell transplantation, and prior brentuximab vedotin exposure differed. Sequenced here: peripheral blood mononuclear cells (PBMCs), sampled at baseline. The receptors stem from a human donor with classical Hodgkin lymphoma.

This rearrangement joins TRBV7-9 to TRBJ2-7; TRBD1 matches at 9 bases. V was pared by 5 bases and J by 2 bases, with 4 bases of the junction left unmatched. The CDR3 sequence is 14 residues long. Germline V CDR1 and CDR2: SEHNR, FQNEAQ (reference sequence). The CDR3, as DNA: TGTGCCAGCAGCGACCGGGACAGGGCCTACGAGCAGTACTTC. Protein product: CASSDRDRAYEQYF.

This clone has just one count. V and J are TRBV2 and TRBJ1-1; TRBD1 aligns across 7 bases. The CDR3 has 14 residues. The trim removed 8 bases at V and 8 bases at J, leaving 14 bases unmatched. Germline V gene data show CDR1 as SNHLY and CDR2 as FYNNEI. As DNA, the CDR3 is TGTGCCAGCGGTAGGGATGAGGGGGCGGCCGAAGCTTTCTTT. This sequence encodes CASGRDEGAAEAFF.

The J gene is TRBJ2-1, the V gene TRBV7-9; 10 bases map to TRBD2. The CDR3 runs to 18 residues. CDR1 and CDR2 (germline): SEHNR, FQNEAQ (reference sequence). The V gene end was trimmed by 1 base and the J gene end by 9 bases; junction bases not matched to a gene: 15. DNA of the CDR3: TGTGCCAGCAGCTTAGTCTTAGTGTGGCTAGCGGGAGTCTCTGAGCAGTTCTTC. This encodes CASSLVLVWLAGVSEQFF.

The chain uses TRBV7-3 and TRBJ2-1; 10 bases agree with TRBD2. V dropped 1 base and J dropped 2; count of bases not matched to a gene: 5. CDR3 length equals 17 residues. CDR1 SGHTA and CDR2 FQGTGA come from the germline V gene. The CDR3 here is CASSLSGGLAAYNEQFF. The CDR3, as DNA: TGTGCCAGCAGCTTAAGTGGAGGACTAGCGGCCTACAATGAGCAGTTCTTC.

The rearrangement links TRBV27 to TRBJ2-1; a weak D match, TRBD2 (6 bases). Germline V gene data show CDR1 as MNHEY and CDR2 as SMNVEV (reference sequence). Trimming took off 4 bases at V and 4 bases at J, with 8 bases between the two ends. The CDR3 has 13 residues. As DNA, the CDR3 is TGTGCCAGCAGTTCCCGGGAGTACAATGAGCAGTTCTTC. Amino acid sequence: CASSSREYNEQFF.

This clone was seen a few times. This chain links TRBV9 with TRBJ1-1; no reliable D call. Germline CDR1 reads SGDLS; CDR2 reads YYNGEE. Trimming left V 0 bases short and J 4 bases short, with 13 bases between. The CDR3 sequence is 15 residues long. The CDR3 nucleotides are TGTGCCAGCAGCGTAGTAGAAGCCGCAGCCACTGAAGCTTTCTTT. It is translated as CASSVVEAAATEAFF.

This clone was detected once. The rearrangement uses TRBV9 and TRBJ1-4, with D hard to call. Looked up from germline, CDR1 is SGDLS and CDR2 is YYNGEE. The V and J ends lost 2 bases and 6 bases respectively, with 14 bases between them. CDR3 length equals 15 residues. The CDR3 loop is CASSVSGWGDEKLFF. CDR3 coding DNA: TGTGCCAGCAGCGTGAGCGGATGGGGAGATGAAAAACTGTTTTTT.

This clone was counted only a few times. The chain recombines TRBV6-1 with TRBJ1-5, with D possibly TRBD1 on 6 matching bases. Trimming pared 10 bases from V and 4 bases from J, leaving 14 bases between. CDR1 and CDR2 (germline): MNHNS, SASEGT. The CDR3 covers 13 residues. CDR3 amino acids: CATRLDSNQPQHF. CDR3 nucleotide sequence: TGTGCCACCCGATTGGACAGTAATCAGCCCCAGCATTTT.

This clone was observed a few times. Here the CDR3 reads CASSVVGGANNEQFF. CDR3 bases: TGTGCCAGCAGCGTAGTCGGGGGAGCGAACAATGAGCAGTTCTTC. This chain connects TRBV9 to TRBJ2-1, with D tentatively TRBD2 (6 bases). Germline-derived CDR1 and CDR2 are SGDLS and YYNGEE. V dropped 0 bases and J dropped 5 bases, with 12 bases sitting between them. The CDR3 consists of 15 residues.

The chain employs TRBV4-1 and TRBJ2-1; unclear D gene. The CDR3 contains 15 residues. With 0 bases removed from V and 5 bases from J, the gap between germline ends came to 11 bases. Germline-derived CDR1 and CDR2 are MGHRA and YSYEKL. The CDR3: CASSQDPPSNNEQFF. The CDR3 DNA sequence: TGCGCCAGCAGCCAAGACCCTCCGAGCAACAATGAGCAGTTCTTC.

This chain links TRBV13 with TRBJ2-7, with a tentative D call TRBD1 (5 bases). Germline CDR1 PRHDT, CDR2 FYEKMQ (reference sequence). The CDR3 totals 16 residues. V lost 2 bases, J lost 2 bases, and 16 bases lay in between. CDR3 coding DNA: TGTGCCAGCAGCTTATTTTCCCAGGGCCGGGCCTACGAGCAGTACTTC. It is translated as CASSLFSQGRAYEQYF.

The V call is TRBV2, the J call TRBJ1-1; 8 nucleotides align to TRBD1. Trimming removed 6 bases from V and 10 bases from J; junction bases left unmatched: 7. The germline CDR1 and CDR2 sequences are SNHLY and FYNNEI. The length of the CDR3 is 12 residues. This chain's CDR3 is CASRQGGRGAFF. The CDR3 DNA sequence: TGTGCCAGCAGACAGGGGGGAAGGGGAGCTTTCTTT.

In this sample, this clone turned up many times. The chain combines TRBV11-3 with TRBJ1-1; D gene uncertain. The germline V and J ends were trimmed by 8 bases and 5 bases, with 9 bases remaining between them. The CDR3 runs to 11 residues. CDR1 is SGHNT and CDR2 is YENEEA in the germline V gene. The CDR3 loop reads CASSRETEAFF. The CDR3 DNA reads TGTGCCAGCTCTCGAGAGACTGAAGCTTTCTTT.

V usage is TRBV18 and J usage is TRBJ2-7; D gene uncertain. V shed 0 bases and J shed 5 bases, with 8 bases lying between them. Germline CDR1 KGHSH, CDR2 LQKENI. This CDR3 region has 13 residues. This CDR3 reads CASSPPLGDEQYF. The CDR3 coding sequence is TGTGCCAGCTCACCACCCCTCGGAGACGAGCAGTACTTC.

This clone showed up just a few times. The V gene is TRBV11-2, the J gene TRBJ2-2, with D possibly TRBD2 on 6 matching bases. The CDR3 length is 14 residues. V lost 4 bases and J 4 bases, leaving 10 bases between the germline ends. Germline V CDR1 and CDR2: SGHAT, FQNNGV. The CDR3 DNA follows: TGTGCCAGCAGCTCGAGACTAGTCACCGGGGAGCTGTTTTTT. Protein: CASSSRLVTGELFF.

The rearrangement joins TRBV19 to TRBJ2-1; no reliable D call. This CDR3 has 12 residues. V was shortened by 3 bases and J by 15 bases, with 15 bases between the two germline ends. Germline CDR1 and CDR2: LNHDA and SQIVND (reference sequence). The chain's CDR3 is CASSMALGRPFF. In nucleotides, the CDR3 is TGTGCCAGTAGTATGGCCTTGGGCCGCCCGTTCTTC.

The J gene is TRBJ2-7, the V gene TRBV6-6; TRBD2 might be the D (6 bases). The CDR3 is 15 amino acids. V lost 6 bases to trimming and J lost 4 bases, with 19 bases between them. Germline lookup yields CDR1 MNHNY and CDR2 SVGAGI (reference sequence). DNA for the CDR3: TGTGCCAGCAGCCTAGCGACCGCTCCTCCGTACGAGCAGTACTTC. Translating it yields CASSLATAPPYEQYF.

The V gene is TRBV5-4, the J gene TRBJ1-1; D remains ambiguous. Trimming stripped 4 bases from V and 1 base from J, with 14 bases between. The CDR3 has 15 residues. Germline CDR1 reads SGHNT; CDR2 reads YYREEE (reference sequence). CDR3 sequence reads: CASSSVLKENTEAFF. In nucleotides, the CDR3 is TGTGCCAGCAGCAGTGTACTCAAGGAGAACACTGAAGCTTTCTTT. The complete variable domain, with remaining parts taken from reference TRBV5-4 and TRBJ1-1, reads ETGVTQSPTHLIKTRGQQVTLRCSSQSGHNTVSWYQQALGQGPQFIFQYYREEENGRGNFPPRFSGLQFPNYSSELNVNALELDDSALYLCASSSVLKENTEAFFGQGTRLTVV.

The rearrangement joins TRBV18 to TRBJ1-1; no reliable D call. Germline CDR1 reads KGHSH; CDR2 reads LQKENI. The CDR3 has 13 amino acids. V lost 1 base, J lost 1 base, and 4 bases lay in between. The CDR3 region is CASSPRQNTEAFF. CDR3 nucleotides: TGTGCCAGCTCACCACGACAGAACACTGAAGCTTTCTTT.

V and J are TRBV2 and TRBJ1-4; no clear D gene. The V and J ends lost 3 bases and 5 bases respectively, with 10 bases between them. The CDR3 is 14 residues long. Germline-derived CDR1 and CDR2 are SNHLY and FYNNEI. The CDR3 nucleotides are TGTGCCAGCAGTGAGAGGGCGACAAATGAAAAACTGTTTTTT. Translating it yields CASSERATNEKLFF.

This clone is a singleton in its sample. This chain joins TRBV9 and TRBJ2-1; D tentatively fits TRBD1 or TRBD2 (5 bases each). The CDR3 contains 12 residues. V was clipped by 4 bases and J by 10 bases, with 12 bases between them. The germline V gene encodes CDR1 SGDLS and CDR2 YYNGEE. The DNA for the CDR3 is TGTGCCAGCAGCCCCGATGAGGGGGAGCAGTTCTTC. Translating gives CASSPDEGEQFF. Supplemented by reference TRBV9 and TRBJ2-1, the full variable domain reads DSGVTQTPKHLITATGQRVTLRCSPRSGDLSVYWYQQSLDQGLQFLIQYYNGEERAKGNILERFSAQQFPDLHSELNLSSLELGDSALYFCASSPDEGEQFFGPGTRLTVL.